These 26 T cell receptor beta chains share one sample of origin, sequenced in a study of blood T cell repertoires in COVID-19. Libraries were prepared by immunoSEQ multiplex PCR; TCRdb keeps only in-frame clonotypes and omits some of them. This table holds around 160,000 clones, around 80% found once. The sequencing sample was made of PBMCs or T cells enriched from blood (not recorded which). All receptors come from a woman aged 55-70 years who had recovered from COVID-19.

This rearrangement joins TRBV5-4 to TRBJ1-4; TRBD1 might be the D (5 bases). V lost 4 bases, J lost 0 bases, and 10 bases lay in between. The CDR3 loop spans 15 amino acids. Germline CDR1 SGHNT, CDR2 YYREEE (reference sequence). The CDR3, as DNA: TGTGCCAGCAGCCCACCAGGGACAACTAATGAAAAACTGTTTTTT. Translation: CASSPPGTTNEKLFF.

The J gene is TRBJ2-3, the V gene TRBV2; TRBD1 might be the D (6 bases). Trimming removed 3 bases at V and 4 bases at J, with 11 bases between. Germline V CDR1 and CDR2: SNHLY, FYNNEI. The CDR3 covers 14 residues. CDR3 protein: CASSEDSAADTQYF. DNA for the CDR3: TGTGCCAGCAGTGAGGACAGTGCTGCAGATACGCAGTATTTT.

The chain combines TRBV13 with TRBJ1-2; D unclear. This CDR3 contains 13 residues. Trimming took 3 bases from V and 2 from J, leaving 7 bases between them. Germline assignment: CDR1 PRHDT and CDR2 FYEKMQ (reference sequence). CDR3 sequence: CASSFPENYGYTF. CDR3 sequence (DNA): TGTGCCAGCAGCTTCCCGGAGAACTATGGCTACACCTTC.

The chain recombines TRBV9 with TRBJ2-7, with D possibly TRBD1 on 6 matching bases. This CDR3 region has 13 residues. Germline V gene lookup returns CDR1 SGDLS and CDR2 YYNGEE. V lost 3 bases and J 6 bases, leaving 13 bases between the germline ends. The CDR3 DNA is TGTGCCAGCAGCGCTACAGGGATGGCCGAGCAGTACTTC. It codes for CASSATGMAEQYF.

The gene calls are TRBV27 and TRBJ2-7, with D possibly matching TRBD1 (5 bases). V was shortened by 2 bases and J by 6 bases, with 8 bases between the two germline ends. CDR1 is MNHEY, CDR2 SMNVEV, per germline (reference sequence). This CDR3 contains 12 residues. This CDR3 reads CASSLQGSEQYF. CDR3 in DNA: TGTGCCAGCAGTTTACAGGGCAGCGAGCAGTACTTC.

This clone came up many times. The chain has TRBV5-6 and TRBJ1-4; 8 bases align to TRBD1. The germline CDR1 and CDR2 sequences are SGHDT and YYEEEE. J lost 7 bases, V lost 3 bases, and 5 bases had no gene match. The CDR3 runs to 14 residues. This CDR3 reads CASSSTGGGEKLFF. In nucleotides, the CDR3 is TGTGCCAGCAGCTCTACAGGGGGTGGTGAAAAACTGTTTTTT.

The genes are TRBV6-1 and TRBJ1-1; TRBD1 matches 10 bases. CDR1 is MNHNS and CDR2 is SASEGT in the germline V gene. The trim removed 2 bases at V and 12 bases at J, leaving 12 bases unmatched. CDR3 length equals 15 residues. Written as DNA, the CDR3 is TGTGCCAGCAGTGAAAAGGGGGACAGGGGTTCAGGTACTTTCTTT. It yields the protein CASSEKGDRGSGTFF.

This chain joins TRBV19 and TRBJ1-6; a possible D gene is TRBD1 (5 bases). Trimming took 3 bases from V and 1 from J, leaving 7 bases between them. This CDR3 has 15 amino acids. CDR1 and CDR2 (germline): LNHDA, SQIVND (reference sequence). The CDR3 here is CASSMEGSYNSPLHF. As DNA, the CDR3 is TGTGCCAGTAGTATGGAGGGGTCCTATAATTCACCCCTCCACTTT.

The genes are TRBV9 and TRBJ1-4; D is perhaps TRBD1 (5 bases). In germline, CDR1 is SGDLS, CDR2 YYNGEE. The CDR3 is 20 amino acids. The V end was cut by 4 bases, the J end by 8 bases, with 33 bases between. The CDR3 nucleotides are TGTGCCAGCAGCCAAAACCCGGGGGGGAGAAGAGGGTCGAGTGGGGAAAAACTGTTTTTT. Translated: CASSQNPGGRRGSSGEKLFF. Based on the CDR3 plus reference TRBV9 and TRBJ1-4, the full variable domain is DSGVTQTPKHLITATGQRVTLRCSPRSGDLSVYWYQQSLDQGLQFLIQYYNGEERAKGNILERFSAQQFPDLHSELNLSSLELGDSALYFCASSQNPGGRRGSSGEKLFFGSGTQLSVL.

The rearrangement joins TRBV3-1 (or the pseudogene TRBV3-2) to TRBJ2-1; D gene uncertain. Germline V gene lookup returns CDR1 LGHDT and CDR2 YNNKEL (reference sequence). The CDR3 is 15 residues long. V shed 3 bases and J shed 6 bases, with 15 bases lying between them. The CDR3 coding sequence is TGTGCCAGCAGCCACGGGTCCTTTTACCCCAATGAGCAGTTCTTC. Translating it yields CASSHGSFYPNEQFF.

The genes are TRBV28 and TRBJ1-4, with D possibly being TRBD1 (5 bases). The CDR3 covers 14 residues. Germline V lookup: CDR1 MDHEN, CDR2 SYDVKM. The germline V and J ends were trimmed by 6 bases and 6 bases, with 14 bases remaining between them. CDR3 bases: TGTGCCAGCAGGTCTACAGGTCCGGATGAAAAACTGTTTTTT. Its protein product is CASRSTGPDEKLFF. The variable domain in full, with the rest retrieved from reference TRBV28 and TRBJ1-4, is DVKVTQSSRYLVKRTGEKVFLECVQDMDHENMFWYRQDPGLGLRLIYFSYDVKMKEKGDIPEGYSVSREKKERFSLILESASTNQTSMYLCASRSTGPDEKLFFGSGTQLSVL.

This clone came up a few times. The V gene is TRBV11-3, the J gene TRBJ1-1, with 7 bases matching TRBD1. Germline V gives CDR1 SGHNT, CDR2 YENEEA. Trimming cost V 3 bases and J 7 bases; bases outside gene matches: 5. The CDR3 runs to 13 residues. The chain's CDR3 is CASSFESGGEAFF. CDR3 bases: TGTGCCAGCAGCTTTGAATCAGGGGGTGAAGCTTTCTTT. Combining the CDR3 with reference TRBV11-3 and TRBJ1-1 gives the whole variable domain EAGVVQSPRYKIIEKKQPVAFWCNPISGHNTLYWYLQNLGQGPELLIRYENEEAVDDSQLPKDRFSAERLKGVDSTLKIQPAELGDSAVYLCASSFESGGEAFFGQGTRLTVV.

The rearrangement links TRBV30 to TRBJ2-7, with D tentatively TRBD1 (6 bases). Germline CDR1 and CDR2: GTSNPN and SVGIG (reference sequence). The CDR3 covers 13 residues. Trimming left V 5 bases short and J 5 bases short, with 16 bases between. CDR3 DNA sequence: TGTGCCTGGGAACAACAGGGAGTCCACGAGCAGTACTTC. Its translation is CAWEQQGVHEQYF. Variable domain in full (rest from reference TRBV30 and TRBJ2-7): SQTIHQWPATLVQPVGSPLSLECTVEGTSNPNLYWYRQAAGRGLQLLFYSVGIGQISSEVPQNLSASRPQDRQFILSSKKLLLSDSGFYLCAWEQQGVHEQYFGPGTRLTVT.

V gene TRBV6-5 combines with J gene TRBJ2-5; 13 nucleotides line up with TRBD2. The germline V gene has CDR1 MNHEY and CDR2 SVGAGI. The junction had 1 base not matched to a gene; V was cut back by 7 bases and J by 5 bases. This CDR3 is 13 amino acids long. The CDR3 loop is CASILAGGETQYF. DNA of the CDR3: TGTGCCAGCATACTAGCGGGGGGGGAGACCCAGTACTTC.

The J gene is TRBJ1-1, the V gene TRBV2; 10 bases align to TRBD1. The CDR3 loop spans 13 amino acids. The trim removed 6 bases at V and 4 bases at J, leaving 2 bases unmatched. Germline CDR1 and CDR2: SNHLY and FYNNEI. Here the CDR3 reads CASSGTGATEAFF. The DNA of the CDR3 is TGTGCCAGCAGCGGGACAGGGGCCACTGAAGCTTTCTTT. Variable domain in full (rest from reference TRBV2 and TRBJ1-1): EPEVTQTPSHQVTQMGQEVILRCVPISNHLYFYWYRQILGQKVEFLVSFYNNEISEKSEIFDDQFSVERPDGSNFTLKIRSTKLEDSAMYFCASSGTGATEAFFGQGTRLTVV.

This chain joins TRBV7-2 and TRBJ1-5; D not resolved. Trimming removed 0 bases from V and 0 bases from J, with 9 bases in between. Per the germline V gene, CDR1 is SGHTA and CDR2 is FQGNSA. This CDR3 is built from 16 residues. The CDR3 sequence: CASSLALHVSNQPQHF. The CDR3 DNA sequence: TGTGCCAGCAGCTTAGCGTTACACGTTAGCAATCAGCCCCAGCATTTT.

The DNA of the CDR3 is TGTGCCAGCAGCCGGACTAGCGGGGGCTCGAGCTACGAGCAGTACTTC. Translation gives CASSRTSGGSSYEQYF. V and J are TRBV5-4 and TRBJ2-7; 13 bases are shared with TRBD2. Per the germline V gene, CDR1 is SGHNT and CDR2 is YYREEE (reference sequence). There are 16 residues in the CDR3. The V gene end was trimmed by 4 bases and the J gene end by 3 bases; junction bases not matched to a gene: 7.

The CDR3 sequence: CASSPIQGVNTEAFF. Here the CDR3 DNA reads TGCGCCAGCAGCCCGATACAGGGCGTGAACACTGAAGCTTTCTTT. V is TRBV4-1 and J is TRBJ1-1; a weak D match, TRBD1 (6 bases). The CDR3 length is 15 residues. V gave up 4 bases and J gave up 0 bases, with 12 bases separating them. CDR1 and CDR2 from the germline V gene are MGHRA and YSYEKL.

Note on this clone: The same CDR3 is also encoded by other DNA sequences in this sample. This chain joins TRBV6-4 and TRBJ1-1; TRBD1 matches at 8 bases. The V and J ends lost 6 bases and 4 bases, in that order; junction bases with no gene match: 4. Germline V gene lookup returns CDR1 MRHNA and CDR2 SNTAGT. CDR3 length: 13 amino acids. CDR3 amino acids: CASRKTGGTEAFF. The CDR3, as DNA: TGTGCCAGCAGGAAAACAGGGGGCACTGAAGCTTTCTTT.

The DNA for the CDR3 is TGTGCCAGCAGCCAAGAATTGACAGGACAGGCTGGGGCCAACGTCCTGACTTTC. Translation gives CASSQELTGQAGANVLTF. The J gene is TRBJ2-6, the V gene TRBV4-2; TRBD1 agrees at 7 bases. V trimming: 0 bases; J trimming: 2 bases; junction bases outside the gene matches: 7. The length of the CDR3 is 18 residues. Germline CDR1 is LGHNA and CDR2 is YNFKEQ.

CDR3 DNA sequence: TGTGCCAGCAGTTTTGGCGGGGGACTTTACAATGAGCAGTTCTTC. Translation: CASSFGGGLYNEQFF. The chain employs TRBV27 and TRBJ2-1; 7 nucleotides align to TRBD2. The CDR3 contains 15 residues. Germline V gene lookup returns CDR1 MNHEY and CDR2 SMNVEV (reference sequence). Trimming at V came to 3 bases and at J to 4 bases, leaving 6 bases not matched to a gene.

The chain links TRBV28 to TRBJ2-5, with D possibly matching TRBD2 (5 bases). Germline V CDR1 and CDR2: MDHEN, SYDVKM. V lost 2 bases and J 1 base, leaving 8 bases between the germline ends. The CDR3 is 14 residues long. This chain's CDR3 is CASSLPGVQETQYF. In nucleotides, the CDR3 is TGTGCCAGCAGTTTACCCGGGGTCCAAGAGACCCAGTACTTC.

A single count supports this clone. In DNA form, the CDR3 reads TGTGCCAGTAGTTCTGATGGTAGAGGTGTTTCCGATGAGCAGTTCTTC. Its translation is CASSSDGRGVSDEQFF. This chain links TRBV19 with TRBJ2-1; D gene unclear. Trimming stripped 5 bases from V and 8 bases from J, with 22 bases between. This CDR3 region has 16 residues. Germline lookup yields CDR1 LNHDA and CDR2 SQIVND (reference sequence).

The sample holds a few counts of this clone. V gene TRBV10-1 combines with J gene TRBJ2-7, with a possible D match to TRBD1 (5 bases). The CDR3 covers 15 residues. V shed 8 bases and J shed 6 bases, with 23 bases lying between them. Germline V gene data show CDR1 as WNHNN and CDR2 as SYGVQD (reference sequence). CDR3 nucleotide sequence: TGCGCCAGCCCCGAGGACACAGGACCCCTTCCCGAGCAGTACTTC. Protein sequence: CASPEDTGPLPEQYF.

This rearrangement joins TRBV19 to TRBJ2-3; 7 bases line up with TRBD1. Germline lookup yields CDR1 LNHDA and CDR2 SQIVND (reference sequence). This CDR3 has 14 amino acids. V was clipped by 1 base and J by 13 bases; unmatched bases: 11. DNA of the CDR3: TGTGCCAGTAGTATAGTTCTTACTGAGGGGGCGGAGTATTTT. Translation gives CASSIVLTEGAEYF. Full variable domain (rest looked up from reference TRBV19 and TRBJ2-3): DGGITQSPKYLFRKEGQNVTLSCEQNLNHDAMYWYRQDPGQGLRLIYYSQIVNDFQKGDIAEGYSVSREKKESFPLTVTSAQKNPTAFYLCASSIVLTEGAEYFGPGTRLTVL.

This clone was seen at least ten times. The chain recombines TRBV6-5 with TRBJ1-1; a weak D match, TRBD1 (5 bases). Per germline, CDR1 MNHEY and CDR2 SVGAGI. The CDR3 sequence is 14 residues long. The V end lost 6 bases, the J end lost 1 base, and 12 bases lay between the germline ends. The DNA of the CDR3 is TGTGCCAGCAGGACGGACATCTGGAACACTGAAGCTTTCTTT. Its translation is CASRTDIWNTEAFF.